These T cell receptor beta chains were read from a single sample in a study of blood T cell repertoires in COVID-19. This table comes from immunoSEQ multiplex PCR, and its TCRdb copy is limited to in-frame clones, with some not included. This table holds roughly 140,000 clones, approximately 80% found once. The specimen was peripheral blood. Receptor source: a woman aged 45-65 years in a cohort sampled during active or convalescent COVID-19. Each CDR3 is given with its conserved first and last residue. Each record gives: V gene, clone size, J gene, D gene, CDR3 protein, CDR3 DNA. A D gene is named only where the DNA matches it firmly. Clone size is stated in some rows and not others, as once, few, many or a class when expanded.

v_call: TRBV7-7
clone_size: .
j_call: TRBJ2-5
d_call: TRBD1
cdr3_aa: CASSPNSGTGRETQYF
cdr3_nt: TGTGCTAGCAGCCCGAACTCCGGGACAGGGCGCGAGACCCAGTACTTC

v_call: TRBV2
clone_size: .
j_call: TRBJ1-4
d_call: TRBD1
cdr3_aa: CASRVNPGQEYEKLFF
cdr3_nt: TGTGCCAGCAGAGTGAATCCGGGACAGGAGTATGAAAAACTGTTTTTT

v_call: TRBV2
clone_size: .
j_call: TRBJ1-2
d_call: .
cdr3_aa: CASRAQGDDGYTF
cdr3_nt: TGTGCCAGCAGGGCACAGGGAGACGATGGCTACACCTTC

v_call: TRBV4-3
clone_size: .
j_call: TRBJ1-2
d_call: .
cdr3_aa: CASSQDVRTNYGYTF
cdr3_nt: TGCGCCAGCAGCCAAGATGTCAGGACTAACTATGGCTACACCTTC

v_call: TRBV2
clone_size: .
j_call: TRBJ1-2
d_call: TRBD1
cdr3_aa: CASRSDRGDGYTF
cdr3_nt: TGTGCCAGCAGATCCGACAGGGGGGATGGCTACACCTTC

v_call: TRBV3-1/TRBV3-2
clone_size: .
j_call: TRBJ1-2
d_call: TRBD1
cdr3_aa: CASSQEQGDGYTF
cdr3_nt: TGTGCCAGCAGCCAAGAACAGGGGGACGGCTACACCTTC

v_call: TRBV24-1
clone_size: .
j_call: TRBJ2-1
d_call: TRBD1
cdr3_aa: CATSLGQAFGEQFF
cdr3_nt: TGTGCCACCAGTCTAGGACAGGCGTTTGGCGAGCAGTTCTTC

v_call: TRBV2
clone_size: .
j_call: TRBJ2-3
d_call: TRBD2
cdr3_aa: CASSGGAEDTQYF
cdr3_nt: TGTGCCAGCAGCGGGGGGGCCGAAGATACGCAGTATTTT

v_call: TRBV29-1
clone_size: .
j_call: TRBJ2-3
d_call: TRBD2
cdr3_aa: CSPMALAGDPGIFDTQYF
cdr3_nt: TGCAGCCCAATGGCTCTAGCGGGGGATCCTGGCATTTTCGATACGCAGTATTTT

v_call: TRBV14
clone_size: .
j_call: TRBJ2-7
d_call: .
cdr3_aa: CASSHLKTGRYEQYF
cdr3_nt: TGTGCCAGCAGCCATCTGAAGACAGGCAGATACGAGCAGTACTTC

v_call: TRBV7-3
clone_size: .
j_call: TRBJ2-7
d_call: .
cdr3_aa: CASSPGSQYEQYF
cdr3_nt: TGTGCCAGCAGCCCCGGGAGCCAATACGAGCAGTACTTC

v_call: TRBV7-9
clone_size: .
j_call: TRBJ1-2
d_call: TRBD1
cdr3_aa: CASSRTGVNYGYTF
cdr3_nt: TGTGCCAGCAGCCGGACAGGGGTGAACTATGGCTACACCTTC

v_call: TRBV5-6
clone_size: .
j_call: TRBJ1-1
d_call: .
cdr3_aa: CASSIGTINTEAFF
cdr3_nt: TGTGCCAGCAGCATCGGGACAATTAACACTGAAGCTTTCTTT

v_call: TRBV3-1/TRBV3-2
clone_size: .
j_call: TRBJ1-2
d_call: .
cdr3_aa: CASSQGGNYGYTF
cdr3_nt: TGTGCCAGCAGCCAAGGGGGCAACTATGGCTACACCTTC

v_call: TRBV11-2
clone_size: .
j_call: TRBJ1-2
d_call: TRBD1
cdr3_aa: CASRSPGQGTNYGYTF
cdr3_nt: TGTGCCAGCAGATCCCCGGGACAGGGTACTAACTATGGCTACACCTTC

v_call: TRBV5-1
clone_size: .
j_call: TRBJ2-1
d_call: TRBD2
cdr3_aa: CASSLYSGGNNEQFF
cdr3_nt: TGCGCCAGCAGCTTGTATAGCGGGGGGAACAATGAGCAGTTCTTC

v_call: TRBV6-5
clone_size: .
j_call: TRBJ2-7
d_call: TRBD1
cdr3_aa: CASARGHEQYF
cdr3_nt: TGTGCCAGCGCGAGGGGGCATGAGCAGTACTTC

v_call: TRBV11-2
clone_size: .
j_call: TRBJ2-2
d_call: TRBD1
cdr3_aa: CASSLSLATGDTGELFF
cdr3_nt: TGTGCCAGCAGCTTATCTTTGGCGACAGGGGACACCGGGGAGCTGTTTTTT

v_call: TRBV5-6
clone_size: once
j_call: TRBJ2-1
d_call: TRBD2
cdr3_aa: CASSFVRGEAYNEQFF
cdr3_nt: TGTGCCAGCAGTTTCGTTCGGGGGGAAGCCTACAATGAGCAGTTCTTC

v_call: TRBV6-1
clone_size: .
j_call: TRBJ1-1
d_call: TRBD1
cdr3_aa: CASSFQQGVTEAFF
cdr3_nt: TGTGCCAGCAGTTTCCAACAGGGGGTCACTGAAGCTTTCTTT

v_call: TRBV29-1
clone_size: .
j_call: TRBJ2-3
d_call: TRBD2
cdr3_aa: CSVEQLAGAGDTQYF
cdr3_nt: TGCAGCGTTGAACAACTAGCGGGGGCGGGAGATACGCAGTATTTT

v_call: TRBV9
clone_size: .
j_call: TRBJ2-1
d_call: TRBD2
cdr3_aa: CASSAWRGDYNEQFF
cdr3_nt: TGTGCCAGCAGCGCATGGCGGGGGGATTACAATGAGCAGTTCTTC

v_call: TRBV30
clone_size: .
j_call: TRBJ1-5
d_call: .
cdr3_aa: CAWSSPGGQPQHF
cdr3_nt: TGTGCCTGGAGCTCACCCGGGGGTCAGCCCCAGCATTTT

v_call: TRBV19
clone_size: .
j_call: TRBJ2-2
d_call: TRBD2
cdr3_aa: CASRPGGGTGELFF
cdr3_nt: TGTGCCAGTCGCCCAGGCGGGGGAACCGGGGAGCTGTTTTTT

v_call: TRBV12-5
clone_size: .
j_call: TRBJ2-7
d_call: .
cdr3_aa: CASGLFGGAYEQYF
cdr3_nt: TGTGCTAGTGGTTTGTTCGGTGGTGCCTACGAGCAGTACTTC

v_call: TRBV7-6
clone_size: few
j_call: TRBJ2-2
d_call: .
cdr3_aa: CASSLAGGVGTGELFF
cdr3_nt: TGTGCCAGCAGCTTAGCGGGGGGAGTCGGTACCGGGGAGCTGTTTTTT

v_call: TRBV6-1
clone_size: .
j_call: TRBJ1-3
d_call: .
cdr3_aa: CASSEMVSSGNTIYF
cdr3_nt: TGTGCCAGCAGTGAAATGGTCAGCTCTGGAAACACCATATATTTT